These T cell receptor beta chains were read from a single sample in a study of OX40 agonist ivuxolimab in advanced cancers. Some clones are missing from TCRdb's copy, which holds only in-frame ones; the method was immunoSEQ multiplex PCR. Of roughly 48,000 clones listed, roughly 83% are singletons. The sample in question was CD4+ or CD8+ T cells sorted from blood, obtained in a trial of the OX40 agonist ivuxolimab. All receptors derive from an adult with an advanced solid tumor such as melanoma, head and neck, liver or kidney cancer. Both conserved end residues are part of each CDR3. The D gene is left open where the match is weak. Not all rows give a size; the values are once, few, many and, for expanded clones, a class.

v_gene	j_gene	abundance	d_gene	CDR3nt	CDR3aa
TRBV6-1	TRBJ2-3	NA	NA	TGTGCCAGCAGTACAGTTTCGGCGGGTACAGATACGCAGTATTTT	CASSTVSAGTDTQYF
TRBV19	TRBJ2-6	few	NA	TGTGCCAGTAGGGGTCGGTCAGGGTCCCCCTCTGGGGCCAACGTCCTGACTTTC	CASRGRSGSPSGANVLTF
TRBV9	TRBJ1-3	NA	NA	TGTGCCAGCAGCGGGACAGCGCCTATTGGAAACACCATATATTTT	CASSGTAPIGNTIYF
TRBV11-2	TRBJ2-7	NA	NA	TGTGCCAGCAGCTTAGTCGTCCCTCCCACACGGGAGCAGTACTTC	CASSLVVPPTREQYF
TRBV6-5	TRBJ1-4	NA	NA	TGTGCCAGCAGTTCGTCCGGGGGAGTCGGTGAAAAACTGTTTTTT	CASSSSGGVGEKLFF
TRBV12-5	TRBJ2-2	once	NA	TGTGCTAGTGGGAAAGGGACGGTCGCCGGGGAGCTGTTTTTT	CASGKGTVAGELFF
TRBV9	TRBJ1-6	NA	TRBD1	TGTGCCAGCAGCGTAGAGGGACAGGGTTATTCACCCCTCCACTTT	CASSVEGQGYSPLHF
TRBV7-2	TRBJ2-7	NA	TRBD1	TGTGCCAGCAGCATGGACAGGTCACGCTACGAGCAGTACTTC	CASSMDRSRYEQYF
TRBV5-4	TRBJ2-3	once	NA	TGTGCCAGCAGCCAGGGATTGCGGACCACAGATACGCAGTATTTT	CASSQGLRTTDTQYF
TRBV6-6	TRBJ2-7	NA	NA	TGTGCCAGCAGTCGAACGGGAGCCTACGAGCAGTACTTC	CASSRTGAYEQYF
TRBV30	TRBJ1-2	NA	NA	TGTGCGTGGAATAGCTACACCTTC	CAWNSYTF
TRBV4-2	TRBJ2-1	once	TRBD2	TGTGCCAGCAGCCAAGGCCCCCGCGCTAGCGGGTACTCTAATGAGCAGTTCTTC	CASSQGPRASGYSNEQFF
TRBV6-5	TRBJ1-1	NA	NA	TGTGCCAGCAGTCGGGGCCGGGGCACTGAAGCTTTCTTT	CASSRGRGTEAFF
TRBV28	TRBJ2-7	NA	NA	TGTGCCACCAAGAGGGGGGTTGGAGGCGAGCAGTACTTC	CATKRGVGGEQYF
TRBV9	TRBJ1-4	NA	TRBD1	TGTGCCAGCAGCGTAGCTTCGACAGGGGGCTTAGATGAAAAACTGTTTTTT	CASSVASTGGLDEKLFF
TRBV6-5	TRBJ1-1	NA	NA	TGTGCCAGCAGTTACTCAGGCAGAGAAGCTTTCTTT	CASSYSGREAFF
TRBV7-2	TRBJ2-1	NA	TRBD2	TGTGCCAGCAGCTTAGTAATAGCGGGGAATGAGCAGTTCTTC	CASSLVIAGNEQFF
TRBV28	TRBJ2-2	NA	NA	TGTGCCAGCAGTTTAGATCTCACCGGGGAGCTGTTTTTT	CASSLDLTGELFF
TRBV6-5	TRBJ1-1	NA	TRBD1	TGTGCCAGCCGGACAGGGGACCACACTGAAGCTTTCTTT	CASRTGDHTEAFF
TRBV29-1	TRBJ2-7	NA	NA	TGCAGCGTGGCAAGAGACCAAAATGTCGACGAGCAGTACTTC	CSVARDQNVDEQYF
TRBV5-8	TRBJ1-5	NA	NA	TGTGCCAGCAGCTTGCTGGGGGGGGAGGATCAGCCCCAGCATTTT	CASSLLGGEDQPQHF
TRBV7-2	TRBJ2-7	NA	NA	TGTGCCAGCAGCTTACATCCCACCAACTACGAGCAGTACTTC	CASSLHPTNYEQYF
TRBV5-1	TRBJ2-5	few	TRBD2	TGCGCCAGCAGCCGGACTAGCGGACAAGAGACCCAGTACTTC	CASSRTSGQETQYF
TRBV2	TRBJ1-6	few	TRBD1	TGTGCCAGCATCGAGTGGGACAGGGGGAATTCACCCCTCCACTTT	CASIEWDRGNSPLHF
TRBV7-2	TRBJ2-4	few	TRBD2	TGTGCCAGCAGCTTAGCCCCCTGGCGGGAGGAAAACATTCAGTACTTC	CASSLAPWREENIQYF
TRBV5-4	TRBJ1-6	NA	TRBD1	TGTGCCAGCAGCCATTGGAGGGGACAGGGGGAATCACCCCTCCACTTT	CASSHWRGQGESPLHF
TRBV10-3	TRBJ2-7	NA	NA	TGTGCCATCAGAATGGCAGGGGCCTACGAGCAGTACTTC	CAIRMAGAYEQYF
TRBV27	TRBJ2-3	once	NA	TGTGCCAGCAGTTTAGCAGATACGCAGTATTTT	CASSLADTQYF
TRBV7-6	TRBJ2-3	few	NA	TGTGCCAGCAGCTCCTCGTCGTTCGGCACAGATACGCAGTATTTT	CASSSSSFGTDTQYF
TRBV11-3	TRBJ2-1	NA	TRBD2	TGTGCCAGCAGTGTGACTAGCGGGTACAATGAGCAGTTCTTC	CASSVTSGYNEQFF
TRBV4-1	TRBJ1-5	NA	NA	TGCGCCAGCAGCCAAGCGACACGGGGCCATCAGCCCCAGCATTTT	CASSQATRGHQPQHF
TRBV5-8	TRBJ2-7	NA	TRBD2	TGTGCCAGCCCGACTAGCGGGATACAGTACTTC	CASPTSGIQYF
TRBV2	TRBJ1-2	NA	TRBD1	TGTGCCAGCAGACCAAGAACGGGACAGGGCTACTATGGCTACACCTTC	CASRPRTGQGYYGYTF